A selection of T cell receptor beta chains follows, all from one sample in a study of T cell responses to AZD1222 COVID-19 vaccine. TCRdb keeps only in-frame clones here, not all; method: immunoSEQ multiplex PCR. Here the sample spans around 83,000 clones, approximately 90% being singletons. The sequences come from peripheral blood, collected 28 days after the second AZD1222 dose. The receptors were sampled from an adult who received the AZD1222 COVID-19 vaccine. Both conserved end residues are part of each CDR3. D genes are given only for firm matches. Rows give clone size only sometimes, using once, few, many, or a class for an expanded clone.

d_gene,v_gene,abundance,j_gene,CDR3aa,CDR3nt
-,TRBV7-6,-,TRBJ1-1,CASSLEQNTEAFF,TGTGCCAGCAGCTTAGAACAGAACACTGAAGCTTTCTTT
-,TRBV7-6,-,TRBJ1-3,CASSLARGGISGNTIYF,TGTGCCAGCAGCTTAGCGCGGGGCGGCATCTCTGGAAACACCATATATTTT
TRBD1,TRBV6-5,-,TRBJ1-2,CASSYSPQGGNYGYTF,TGTGCCAGCAGTTACTCACCCCAGGGGGGCAACTATGGCTACACCTTC
TRBD2,TRBV13,once,TRBJ2-5,CASSLFQAGGKQETQYF,TGTGCCAGCAGCTTATTTCAAGCGGGGGGGAAACAAGAGACCCAGTACTTC
-,TRBV9,-,TRBJ1-6,CASSVDSSPKSRSPLHF,TGTGCCAGCAGCGTAGATAGTTCGCCCAAGTCGAGGTCACCCCTCCACTTT
-,TRBV28,-,TRBJ2-2,CASSLIANTGELFF,TGTGCCAGCAGTTTGATAGCGAACACCGGGGAGCTGTTTTTT
TRBD1,TRBV19,-,TRBJ1-4,CASSSRQGGQANEKLFF,TGTGCCAGTAGTTCTCGACAGGGGGGCCAGGCTAATGAAAAACTGTTTTTT
-,TRBV5-4,-,TRBJ2-5,CASSLTPSLQETQYF,TGTGCCAGCAGCTTGACCCCTAGCTTGCAAGAGACCCAGTACTTC
TRBD1,TRBV15,once,TRBJ2-5,CATSRRTGLQETQYF,TGTGCCACCAGCAGACGGACAGGTCTACAGGAGACCCAGTACTTC
-,TRBV4-2,-,TRBJ1-5,CASSQEGTRYSNQPQHF,TGTGCCAGCAGCCAAGAGGGGACCCGATATAGCAATCAGCCCCAGCATTTT
TRBD1,TRBV5-1,-,TRBJ2-1,CASSLRGQGRVGQFF,TGCGCCAGCAGCTTGCGAGGACAGGGGCGAGTGGGGCAGTTCTTC
TRBD1,TRBV7-9,-,TRBJ2-3,CASSLGQGNFADTQYF,TGTGCCAGCAGCTTAGGACAGGGGAACTTCGCAGATACGCAGTATTTT
TRBD1,TRBV5-6,-,TRBJ1-6,CASSYRGPYNSPLHF,TGTGCCAGCAGCTACAGGGGCCCATATAATTCACCCCTCCACTTT
TRBD1,TRBV5-6,-,TRBJ1-2,CASSRDRRYGYTF,TGTGCCAGCAGCCGGGACAGGAGGTATGGCTACACCTTC
-,TRBV28,-,TRBJ1-1,CASRLPQGFDTEAFF,TGTGCCAGCAGACTACCCCAGGGGTTTGACACTGAAGCTTTCTTT
TRBD1,TRBV19,-,TRBJ1-5,CASSPTGDNQPQHF,TGTGCCAGTAGTCCGACAGGGGACAATCAGCCCCAGCATTTT
TRBD1,TRBV4-3,-,TRBJ1-2,CASSQEVTGGASYGYTF,TGCGCCAGCAGCCAAGAAGTAACAGGGGGTGCCTCCTATGGCTACACCTTC
TRBD1,TRBV6-2/TRBV6-3,-,TRBJ1-6,CASSSQGARVSPLHF,TGTGCCAGCAGCTCACAGGGGGCGCGAGTTTCACCCCTCCACTTT
-,TRBV28,-,TRBJ1-2,CASSLDGASYGYTF,TGTGCCAGCAGTCTCGACGGTGCCTCCTATGGCTACACCTTC
TRBD1,TRBV4-1,-,TRBJ1-2,CASSQDLGGHGQAQNYGYTF,TGCGCCAGCAGCCAAGATCTAGGGGGCCACGGACAGGCGCAAAACTATGGCTACACCTTC
-,TRBV19,-,TRBJ2-2,CASTRTQNTGELFF,TGTGCCTCCACGAGAACTCAGAACACCGGGGAGCTGTTTTTT
TRBD1,TRBV28,-,TRBJ2-5,CASSPGQGQETQYF,TGTGCCAGCAGTCCCGGACAGGGCCAAGAGACCCAGTACTTC